The source of this T cell receptor beta chain is a study of beta chain features in type 1 diabetes. Of the isolated RNA, all was reverse transcribed, and so the sequenced material was expressed TCRB transcripts. The table came from immunoSEQ multiplex PCR; TCRdb's copy has only in-frame clones and leaves some out. The sample has around 340,000 clones, 15% to 20% seen once. This clone was detected only a few times. Source material: naive CD4+ T cells from blood. This clonotype originated in a young woman in good health.

In DNA form, the CDR3 reads TGTGCCAGCAGCTCCAAAGGGGGACAGGGGATAGCCAAAAACATTCAGTACTTC. As protein: CASSSKGGQGIAKNIQYF. The rearrangement links TRBV7-9 to TRBJ2-4, with 10 bases identical to TRBD1. The CDR3 covers 18 residues. Germline V lookup: CDR1 SEHNR, CDR2 FQNEAQ (reference sequence). V shed 4 bases and J 0 bases; nucleotides not matched to a gene: 9.